These 26 T cell receptor beta chains share one sample of origin, sequenced in a study of shared clonotypes between healthy human individuals. The protocol was immunoSEQ multiplex PCR, while the TCRdb copy is restricted to in-frame clones and leaves out a portion. The table lists about 2 million clones, 90% to 95% of them singletons. Material: naive CD4+ T cells sorted from blood. Subset indicated: CD45RA+ positively selected. These TCRs come from a man younger than 35 in good health.

The table lists this clone with a count of one. V usage is TRBV28 and J usage is TRBJ2-7; 9 nucleotides match TRBD1. The CDR3 spans 14 residues. J lost 2 bases, V lost 6 bases, and 5 bases had no gene match. Germline-derived CDR1 and CDR2 are MDHEN and SYDVKM. DNA of the CDR3: TGTGCCAGCAGGATCGGACAGGGGACCTACGAGCAGTACTTC. Amino acids: CASRIGQGTYEQYF. Full variable domain (outside the CDR3, taken from reference TRBV28 and TRBJ2-7): DVKVTQSSRYLVKRTGEKVFLECVQDMDHENMFWYRQDPGLGLRLIYFSYDVKMKEKGDIPEGYSVSREKKERFSLILESASTNQTSMYLCASRIGQGTYEQYFGPGTRLTVT.

The chain recombines TRBV6-5 with TRBJ2-7, with a possible D match to TRBD1 (5 bases). The CDR3 contains 16 residues. The germline gives CDR1 MNHEY, CDR2 SVGAGI. With 0 bases removed from V and 2 bases from J, the gap between germline ends came to 14 bases. The CDR3 loop reads CASSYSALQAAYEQYF. Written as DNA, the CDR3 is TGTGCCAGCAGTTACTCGGCTCTACAGGCCGCCTACGAGCAGTACTTC.

The chain has TRBV10-3 and TRBJ2-3; TRBD2 agrees at 7 bases. After removal of 7 bases from V and 4 bases from J, the junction contained 5 bases not matched to a gene. The CDR3 has 13 residues. Germline V gene sequence: CDR1 ENHRY, CDR2 SYGVKD. Here the CDR3 DNA reads TGTGCCATCAAGGGACTACAGTCAGATACGCAGTATTTT. Translated: CAIKGLQSDTQYF.

This clone was observed many times. This specimen includes other DNA sequences encoding the same CDR3. V and J are TRBV30 and TRBJ2-1; 7 nucleotides line up with TRBD2. J gave up 4 bases and V 2 bases, and 8 bases lay outside the gene matches. Germline values: CDR1 GTSNPN, CDR2 SVGIG (reference sequence). There are 15 residues in the CDR3. The CDR3 loop is CAWSRAAGWYNEQFF. CDR3 DNA sequence: TGTGCCTGGAGTAGGGCAGCGGGATGGTACAATGAGCAGTTCTTC. The entire variable domain, with the rest obtained from reference TRBV30 and TRBJ2-1, is as follows: SQTIHQWPATLVQPVGSPLSLECTVEGTSNPNLYWYRQAAGRGLQLLFYSVGIGQISSEVPQNLSASRPQDRQFILSSKKLLLSDSGFYLCAWSRAAGWYNEQFFGPGTRLTVL.

The V call is TRBV5-1, the J call TRBJ1-3; maybe TRBD1 (5 bases). The CDR3 contains 16 residues. Germline loops: CDR1 SGHRS, CDR2 YFSETQ. Trimming took 5 bases from V and 0 from J, leaving 15 bases between them. Here the CDR3 reads CASSGVEGFSGNTIYF. The CDR3 DNA reads TGCGCCAGCAGTGGTGTAGAGGGGTTCTCTGGAAACACCATATATTTT. Full variable domain (rest looked up from reference TRBV5-1 and TRBJ1-3): KAGVTQTPRYLIKTRGQQVTLSCSPISGHRSVSWYQQTPGQGLQFLFEYFSETQRNKGNFPGRFSGRQFSNSRSEMNVSTLELGDSALYLCASSGVEGFSGNTIYFGEGSWLTVV.

This clone appeared a few times. V and J are TRBV11-3 and TRBJ2-5; D not resolved. Germline V gives CDR1 SGHNT, CDR2 YENEEA. With 6 bases removed from V and 0 bases from J, the gap between germline ends came to 20 bases. The CDR3 runs to 17 residues. For the CDR3, the DNA is TGTGCCAGCAGGATAATGACGAAGTCGAGATACCAAGAGACCCAGTACTTC. This codes for CASRIMTKSRYQETQYF.

The rearrangement joins TRBV7-9 to TRBJ1-6, with 7 nucleotides matching TRBD1. Trimming cost V 4 bases and J 5 bases; bases outside gene matches: 2. This CDR3 contains 14 residues. Per the germline V gene, CDR1 is SEHNR and CDR2 is FQNEAQ (reference sequence). The CDR3 bases are TGTGCCAGCAGCTCGGGACAGAATAATTCACCCCTCCACTTT. Its protein product is CASSSGQNNSPLHF.

This clone was recorded once. Possible read error: a much larger clone is one base away. The V call is TRBV7-9, the J call TRBJ2-7; possibly TRBD1 for D (6 bases). Germline-derived CDR1 and CDR2 are SEHNR and FQNEAQ (reference sequence). CDR3 length: 14 amino acids. Trimming stripped 5 bases from V and 0 bases from J, with 11 bases between. In DNA form, the CDR3 reads TGTGCCAGCAGCCTCAGGGGAAACTCCTACGAGCAGTACTTC. It translates to CASSLRGNSYEQYF.

The chain recombines TRBV9 with TRBJ1-3; tentative D call: TRBD1 (5 bases). CDR3 length equals 16 residues. CDR1 and CDR2 (germline): SGDLS, YYNGEE. Trimming left V 0 bases short and J 0 bases short, with 10 bases between. CDR3 bases: TGTGCCAGCAGCGTAGCGTTGGGACTCTCTGGAAACACCATATATTTT. Amino acid sequence: CASSVALGLSGNTIYF.

The chain employs TRBV2 and TRBJ2-7, with D possibly being TRBD1 or TRBD2 (6 bases each). V was cut by 7 bases and J by 3 bases, with 16 bases left in between. The CDR3 has 14 amino acids. The germline CDR1 and CDR2 sequences are SNHLY and FYNNEI. The CDR3 spells CASTQTGLNYEQYF. CDR3 DNA sequence: TGTGCCAGCACTCAGACAGGACTAAACTACGAGCAGTACTTC.

The CDR3 reads CAITTLAGGGEQYF. In nucleotides, the CDR3 is TGTGCCATCACCACACTAGCGGGAGGGGGCGAGCAGTACTTC. The J gene is TRBJ2-7, the V gene TRBV10-3, with TRBD2 matching 13 bases. V trimming: 7 bases; J trimming: 6 bases; junction bases outside the gene matches: 6. This CDR3 comprises 14 residues. CDR1 and CDR2 from the germline V gene are ENHRY and SYGVKD.

The chain links TRBV7-2 to TRBJ1-2; a possible D gene is TRBD1 (6 bases). Germline V lookup: CDR1 SGHTA, CDR2 FQGNSA. Trimming removed 6 bases at V and 4 bases at J, with 15 bases between. CDR3 length: 14 amino acids. CDR3 sequence: CASRHRVLGYGYTF. The CDR3 DNA reads TGTGCCAGCAGACACAGGGTTCTAGGCTATGGCTACACCTTC.

A note on this clone: Other DNA variants within this sample encode the same CDR3. The chain couples TRBV5-1 to TRBJ2-3; D is undetermined. The ends were cut back, 3 bases at V and 5 bases at J, with 7 bases in the middle. The germline CDR1 and CDR2 sequences are SGHRS and YFSETQ. The CDR3 spans 12 residues. CDR3 region: CASSYPGDTQYF. CDR3 bases: TGCGCCAGCAGCTACCCGGGAGATACGCAGTATTTT.

The chain links TRBV6-6 to TRBJ1-5; 8 bases are a match to TRBD1. Germline V gives CDR1 MNHNY, CDR2 SVGAGI (reference sequence). The V segment lost 4 bases and the J segment 9 bases; nucleotides outside the gene matches: 11. This CDR3 is built from 15 residues. The CDR3 region is CASSSGQGTSGPQHF. Written as DNA, the CDR3 is TGTGCCAGCAGTTCAGGACAGGGTACATCGGGGCCCCAGCATTTT.

J is TRBJ2-7 and V is TRBV18; 9 bases match TRBD1. The CDR3 extends over 13 amino acids. Germline lookup yields CDR1 KGHSH and CDR2 LQKENI. The ends lost 8 bases at V and 3 bases at J; junction bases unmatched: 5. The CDR3 DNA reads as TGTGCCAGCACGCCGGGACAGGGCTACGAGCAGTACTTC. This sequence encodes CASTPGQGYEQYF.

This clone was seen once. The rearrangement uses TRBV11-2 and TRBJ2-5; D unresolved. CDR1 is SGHAT, CDR2 FQNNGV, per germline. This CDR3 is 17 amino acids long. The V gene lost 5 bases and the J gene lost 5 bases, with 24 bases spanning the gap. This chain's CDR3 is CASSRGLAVAVSETQYF. CDR3 coding DNA: TGTGCCAGCAGCCGAGGCCTGGCAGTCGCGGTTAGCGAGACCCAGTACTTC.

The V and J genes are TRBV2 and TRBJ1-2, with TRBD1 as a possible D gene (5 bases). This CDR3 spans 13 amino acids. Trimming took 6 bases from V and 4 from J, leaving 12 bases between them. The germline V gene encodes CDR1 SNHLY and CDR2 FYNNEI. CDR3 sequence: CASRITGVYGYTF. The CDR3, as DNA: TGTGCCAGCAGGATAACAGGAGTCTATGGCTACACCTTC.

The rearrangement joins TRBV28 to TRBJ1-5; the D gene is possibly TRBD1 (5 bases). CDR3 length: 17 residues. Germline values: CDR1 MDHEN, CDR2 SYDVKM. V lost 4 bases, J lost 9 bases, and 25 bases lay in between. CDR3 in DNA: TGTGCCAGCAGTTCACCCGGGCAGGGCGGTTTTGAGGCGCCCCAGCATTTT. Encoded protein: CASSSPGQGGFEAPQHF.

This clone was seen a few times. The CDR3 loop reads CAISAGTANSPLHF. In DNA form, the CDR3 reads TGTGCCATCAGCGCCGGGACGGCTAATTCACCCCTCCACTTT. The chain employs TRBV10-3 and TRBJ1-6, with a tentative D call TRBD1 (5 bases). CDR3 size: 14 residues. V dropped 6 bases and J dropped 6 bases, with 12 bases sitting between them. Germline V gives CDR1 ENHRY, CDR2 SYGVKD.

This clone was counted a single time. This chain uses TRBV7-2 with TRBJ2-7, with 9 bases matching TRBD1. The CDR3 spans 15 residues. The V gene end was trimmed by 5 bases and the J gene end by 1 base; junction bases not matched to a gene: 6. In germline, CDR1 is SGHTA, CDR2 FQGNSA. The CDR3 nucleotides are TGTGCCAGCAGCCCCGTGACAGGGGGATCCTACGAGCAGTACTTC. The encoded protein is CASSPVTGGSYEQYF.

The chain is built from TRBV6-6 and TRBJ1-1; TRBD1 might be the D (6 bases). The germline V and J ends were trimmed by 5 bases and 5 bases, with 12 bases remaining between them. Germline V CDR1 and CDR2: MNHNY, SVGAGI (reference sequence). The CDR3 has 13 residues. CDR3 nucleotides: TGTGCCAGCAGTCCCGACAGGTATACTGAAGCTTTCTTT. Amino acid sequence: CASSPDRYTEAFF.

The chain is built from TRBV2 and TRBJ2-1, with D unresolved. The germline gives CDR1 SNHLY, CDR2 FYNNEI. This CDR3 comprises 11 residues. Trimming cost V 7 bases and J 9 bases, with 10 bases left between them. DNA for the CDR3: TGTGCCAGCATGCCCGAAGTTGAGCAGTTCTTC. Protein product: CASMPEVEQFF.

The V gene is TRBV5-1, the J gene TRBJ1-3; D is possibly TRBD1 (5 bases). CDR3 length: 15 amino acids. V was clipped by 5 bases and J by 2 bases, with 14 bases between them. Germline-derived CDR1 and CDR2 are SGHRS and YFSETQ. CDR3: CASSSGWDAGNTIYF. CDR3 DNA sequence: TGCGCCAGCAGTTCCGGGTGGGACGCTGGAAACACCATATATTTT.

The chain combines TRBV7-6 with TRBJ2-3; 8 positions match TRBD1. J gave up 2 bases and V 11 bases, and 12 bases lay outside the gene matches. The CDR3 spans 15 residues. Germline V lookup: CDR1 SGHVS, CDR2 FNYEAQ. CDR3 residues: CAAGGAGGLTDTQYF. CDR3 coding DNA: TGTGCCGCAGGGGGCGCGGGCGGTCTCACAGATACGCAGTATTTT.

This chain joins TRBV28 and TRBJ2-7; TRBD1 agrees at 9 bases. The length of the CDR3 is 15 residues. CDR1 and CDR2 (germline): MDHEN, SYDVKM. V lost 2 bases, J lost 5 bases, and 7 bases stayed unmatched. The CDR3 protein is CASSLRDRVKDEQYF. As DNA, the CDR3 is TGTGCCAGCAGTTTAAGGGACAGGGTGAAGGACGAGCAGTACTTC. Looking up the rest from reference TRBV28 and TRBJ2-7 gives the full variable domain: DVKVTQSSRYLVKRTGEKVFLECVQDMDHENMFWYRQDPGLGLRLIYFSYDVKMKEKGDIPEGYSVSREKKERFSLILESASTNQTSMYLCASSLRDRVKDEQYFGPGTRLTVT.

About this clone: This sample also contains other DNA sequences that code for the same CDR3. The CDR3 spells CAISLTVANTGELFF. CDR3 DNA: TGTGCCATCAGTCTCACGGTTGCGAACACCGGGGAGCTGTTTTTT. The genes are TRBV10-3 and TRBJ2-2; D ambiguous. The CDR3 spans 15 residues. The germline V and J ends were trimmed by 5 bases and 0 bases, with 10 bases remaining between them. Germline CDR1 and CDR2: ENHRY and SYGVKD.